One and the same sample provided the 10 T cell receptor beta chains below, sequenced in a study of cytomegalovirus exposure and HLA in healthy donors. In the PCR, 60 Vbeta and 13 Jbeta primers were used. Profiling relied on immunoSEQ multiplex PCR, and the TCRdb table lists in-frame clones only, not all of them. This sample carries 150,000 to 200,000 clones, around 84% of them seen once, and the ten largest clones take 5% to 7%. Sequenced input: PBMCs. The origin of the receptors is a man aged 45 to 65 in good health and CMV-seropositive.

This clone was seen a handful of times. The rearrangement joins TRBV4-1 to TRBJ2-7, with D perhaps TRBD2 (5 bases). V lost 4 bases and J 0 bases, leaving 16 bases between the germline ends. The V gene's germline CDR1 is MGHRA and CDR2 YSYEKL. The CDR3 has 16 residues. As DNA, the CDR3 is TGCGCCAGCAGCCTCGACGAGGGCGGAACCTCCTACGAGCAGTACTTC. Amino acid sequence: CASSLDEGGTSYEQYF.

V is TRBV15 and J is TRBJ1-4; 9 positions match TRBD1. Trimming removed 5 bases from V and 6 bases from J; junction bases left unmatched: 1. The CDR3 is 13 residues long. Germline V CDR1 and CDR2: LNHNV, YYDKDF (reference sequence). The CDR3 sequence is CATSGQGYEKLFF. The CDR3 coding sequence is TGTGCCACCAGCGGACAGGGGTATGAAAAACTGTTTTTT.

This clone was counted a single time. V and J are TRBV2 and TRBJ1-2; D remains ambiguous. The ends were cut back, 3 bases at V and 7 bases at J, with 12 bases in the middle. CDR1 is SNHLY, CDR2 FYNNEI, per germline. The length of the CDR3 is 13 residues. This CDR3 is CASSDRGWSGYTF. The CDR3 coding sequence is TGTGCCAGCAGTGACCGGGGATGGAGTGGCTACACCTTC.

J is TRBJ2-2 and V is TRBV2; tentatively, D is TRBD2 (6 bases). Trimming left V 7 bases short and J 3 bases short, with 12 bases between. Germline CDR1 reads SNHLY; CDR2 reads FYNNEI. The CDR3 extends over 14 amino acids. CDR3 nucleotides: TGTGCCAGCAATAGGCGGGGTTACACCGGGGAGCTGTTTTTT. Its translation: CASNRRGYTGELFF.

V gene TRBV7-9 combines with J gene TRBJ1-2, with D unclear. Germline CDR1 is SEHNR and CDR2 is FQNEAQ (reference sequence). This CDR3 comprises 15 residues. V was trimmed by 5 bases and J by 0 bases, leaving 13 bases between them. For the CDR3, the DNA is TGTGCCAGCAGCCCGCAGGTCCAGTCTAACTATGGCTACACCTTC. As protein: CASSPQVQSNYGYTF.

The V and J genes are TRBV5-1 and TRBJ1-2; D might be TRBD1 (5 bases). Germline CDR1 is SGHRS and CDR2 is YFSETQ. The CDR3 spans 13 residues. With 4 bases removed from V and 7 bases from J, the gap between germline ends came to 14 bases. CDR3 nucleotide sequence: TGCGCCAGCAGCGACGGAGGGGTAGGTGGCTACACCTTC. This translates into CASSDGGVGGYTF.

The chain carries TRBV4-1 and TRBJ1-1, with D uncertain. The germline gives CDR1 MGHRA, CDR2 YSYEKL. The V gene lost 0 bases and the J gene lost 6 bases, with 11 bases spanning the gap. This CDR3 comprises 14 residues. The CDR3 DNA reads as TGCGCCAGCAGCCAAGATACCAGGCCTCCTGAAGCTTTCTTT. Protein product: CASSQDTRPPEAFF.

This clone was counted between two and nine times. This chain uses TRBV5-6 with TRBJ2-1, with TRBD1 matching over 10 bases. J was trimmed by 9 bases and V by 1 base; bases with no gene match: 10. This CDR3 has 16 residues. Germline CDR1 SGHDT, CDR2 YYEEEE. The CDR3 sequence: CASSLNRDRGLGEQFF. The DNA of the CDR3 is TGTGCCAGCAGCTTGAATCGGGACAGGGGACTGGGTGAGCAGTTCTTC.

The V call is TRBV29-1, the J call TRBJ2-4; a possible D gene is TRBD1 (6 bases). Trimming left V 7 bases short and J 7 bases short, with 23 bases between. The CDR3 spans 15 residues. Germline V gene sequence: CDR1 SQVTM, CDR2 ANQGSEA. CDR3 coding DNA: TGCAGCGCTCTACTACCGGACAGCGCCCTTAACATTCAGTACTTC. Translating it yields CSALLPDSALNIQYF.

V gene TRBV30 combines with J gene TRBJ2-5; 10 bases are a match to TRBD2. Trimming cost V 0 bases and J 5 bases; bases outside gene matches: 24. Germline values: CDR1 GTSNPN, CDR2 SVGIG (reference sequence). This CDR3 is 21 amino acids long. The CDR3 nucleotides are TGTGCCTGGAGTGTAGACAGGTGGACTAGCGGACTCCCCTTATTCCCGGAGACCCAGTACTTC. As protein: CAWSVDRWTSGLPLFPETQYF.